This passage covers 22 T cell receptor beta chains from one sample sequenced in a study of blood T cell repertoires in COVID-19. Some clones are missing from TCRdb's copy, which holds only in-frame ones; the method was immunoSEQ multiplex PCR. Of roughly 230,000 clones listed, 65% to 85% are singletons. What was sequenced was peripheral blood. Every receptor here comes from a middle-aged man with active or convalescent COVID-19.

This clone was seen a few times. The V call is TRBV15, the J call TRBJ1-5; D ambiguous. The length of the CDR3 is 16 residues. The germline V gene has CDR1 LNHNV and CDR2 YYDKDF (reference sequence). With 1 base removed from V and 4 bases from J, the gap between germline ends came to 14 bases. CDR3 sequence reads: CATSRGGTLANQPQHF. The CDR3 region has the DNA TGTGCCACCAGCAGAGGCGGCACCCTAGCGAATCAGCCCCAGCATTTT.

The V and J genes are TRBV7-2 and TRBJ2-3; 7 bases are shared with TRBD2. The germline V gene encodes CDR1 SGHTA and CDR2 FQGNSA. CDR3 length equals 13 residues. The J segment lost 8 bases and the V segment lost 1 base, leaving 3 bases of the junction unmatched. In nucleotides, the CDR3 is TGTGCCAGCAGCTTAGGCGGGGAGGGTACGCAGTATTTT. Encoded protein: CASSLGGEGTQYF.

The chain carries TRBV4-2 and TRBJ2-3, with 9 bases matching TRBD2. Germline lookup yields CDR1 LGHNA and CDR2 YNFKEQ. The CDR3 runs 19 residues. The V gene end was trimmed by 3 bases and the J gene end by 0 bases; junction bases not matched to a gene: 13. CDR3 sequence (DNA): TGTGCCAGCAGCCACGGGGGGGGGCTAGCGGGGACTAGCACAGATACGCAGTATTTT. Residues: CASSHGGGLAGTSTDTQYF.

This chain joins TRBV29-1 and TRBJ1-2; 8 bases agree with TRBD1. Germline V gene data show CDR1 as SQVTM and CDR2 as ANQGSEA. The V gene end was trimmed by 3 bases and the J gene end by 2 bases; junction bases not matched to a gene: 5. The CDR3 runs 14 residues. CDR3 in amino acids: CSVDLQGANYGYTF. CDR3 DNA: TGCAGCGTTGATCTCCAGGGGGCGAACTATGGCTACACCTTC.

This clone has a single count. V gene TRBV3-1 (or the pseudogene TRBV3-2) combines with J gene TRBJ2-1, with 10 bases lining up with TRBD2. The CDR3 runs 16 residues. With V trimmed by 1 base and J by 12 bases, 12 bases remained unmatched. The germline gives CDR1 LGHDT, CDR2 YNNKEL (reference sequence). CDR3 in amino acids: CASSQGGLAGAQGQFF. The DNA for the CDR3 is TGTGCCAGCAGCCAAGGTGGTCTAGCGGGGGCCCAGGGGCAGTTCTTC.

This clone was observed once. The chain couples TRBV6-5 to TRBJ2-1; 9 positions match TRBD1. The trim removed 6 bases at V and 10 bases at J, leaving 4 bases unmatched. Per germline, CDR1 MNHEY and CDR2 SVGAGI. The CDR3 has 12 amino acids. The CDR3 spells CASRDRGGEQFF. The CDR3, as DNA: TGTGCCAGCAGGGACAGGGGAGGGGAGCAGTTCTTC.

The rearrangement joins TRBV20-1 to TRBJ1-2, with D possibly TRBD1 on 6 matching bases. CDR3 size: 16 residues. V was trimmed by 3 bases and J by 2 bases, leaving 19 bases between them. From germline, CDR1 is DFQATT and CDR2 SNEGSKA (reference sequence). The CDR3 here is CSASTEIGQPNYGYTF. The CDR3 region has the DNA TGCAGTGCTAGTACCGAGATAGGACAGCCAAACTATGGCTACACCTTC.

V is TRBV12-3 or TRBV12-4 and J is TRBJ1-1; possibly TRBD1 for D (5 bases). V lost 6 bases and J 1 base, leaving 9 bases between the germline ends. This CDR3 contains 13 residues. The CDR3 protein is CASRLTANTEAFF. In DNA, the CDR3 is TGTGCCAGCAGACTGACAGCGAACACTGAAGCTTTCTTT.

This rearrangement joins TRBV5-1 to TRBJ1-4; TRBD1 aligns across 8 bases. Per the germline V gene, CDR1 is SGHRS and CDR2 is YFSETQ. This CDR3 comprises 15 residues. V was clipped by 4 bases and J by 3 bases; unmatched bases: 5. Written as DNA, the CDR3 is TGCGCCAGCAGCATAGACAGGGGTGCTAATGAAAAACTGTTTTTT. Translating gives CASSIDRGANEKLFF.

The chain recombines TRBV2 with TRBJ1-1; D call uncertain. The CDR3 has 13 residues. CDR1 and CDR2 (germline): SNHLY, FYNNEI. V dropped 6 bases and J dropped 0 bases, with 8 bases sitting between them. In DNA, the CDR3 is TGTGCCAGCAGACCTATACTGAACACTGAAGCTTTCTTT. It specifies CASRPILNTEAFF.

This chain connects TRBV2 to TRBJ1-5; the match to TRBD1 covers 8 bases. CDR1 is SNHLY, CDR2 FYNNEI, per germline. The CDR3 contains 16 residues. V gave up 4 bases and J gave up 3 bases; unmatched junction bases: 8. CDR3 sequence: CASSGTGRADNQPQHF. The CDR3 DNA reads as TGTGCCAGCAGTGGGACAGGGAGGGCGGACAATCAGCCCCAGCATTTT.

The chain is built from TRBV6-6 and TRBJ2-3; D possibly corresponds to TRBD1 (5 bases). Per germline, CDR1 MNHNY and CDR2 SVGAGI (reference sequence). Between the trimmed V and J ends, which lost 2 bases and 6 bases, there was a span of 12 bases. CDR3 length: 14 residues. The CDR3 DNA reads TGTGCCAGCAGTTACCAGGGCAGGACCGATACGCAGTATTTT. This sequence encodes CASSYQGRTDTQYF.

The gene calls are TRBV13 and TRBJ1-4; 7 positions agree with TRBD1. Germline V lookup: CDR1 PRHDT, CDR2 FYEKMQ (reference sequence). This CDR3 spans 15 amino acids. The V segment lost 2 bases and the J segment 8 bases; nucleotides outside the gene matches: 8. DNA for the CDR3: TGTGCCAGCAGCTTAAGGGGGCGCCTGGCCGAAAAACTGTTTTTT. Its translation: CASSLRGRLAEKLFF.

The chain couples TRBV2 to TRBJ1-2, with a possible D match to TRBD1 (5 bases). The CDR3 covers 14 residues. Deletions cut 6 bases from V and 3 bases from J, with 14 bases between. Looked up from germline, CDR1 is SNHLY and CDR2 is FYNNEI. CDR3 in amino acids: CASSPAGGYYGYTF. The CDR3 DNA reads TGTGCCAGCAGCCCCGCGGGGGGTTACTATGGCTACACCTTC.

This rearrangement joins TRBV5-1 to TRBJ2-3; TRBD2 agrees at 9 bases. The CDR3 has 16 amino acids. Germline values: CDR1 SGHRS, CDR2 YFSETQ. V trimming: 3 bases; J trimming: 2 bases; junction bases outside the gene matches: 7. CDR3 protein: CASSSGLADPTDTQYF. The CDR3 region has the DNA TGCGCCAGCAGCTCGGGACTAGCCGACCCCACAGATACGCAGTATTTT. Combining the CDR3 with reference TRBV5-1 and TRBJ2-3 gives the whole variable domain KAGVTQTPRYLIKTRGQQVTLSCSPISGHRSVSWYQQTPGQGLQFLFEYFSETQRNKGNFPGRFSGRQFSNSRSEMNVSTLELGDSALYLCASSSGLADPTDTQYFGPGTRLTVL.

The chain carries TRBV19 and TRBJ2-1; 7 nucleotides align to TRBD1. CDR1 is LNHDA and CDR2 is SQIVND in the germline V gene (reference sequence). The CDR3 spans 13 residues. Losses at the gene ends were 6 bases for V and 2 bases for J; bases not matched to a gene: 1. The CDR3 here is CASRTGTYNEQFF. CDR3 nucleotide sequence: TGTGCCAGTAGGACAGGGACCTACAATGAGCAGTTCTTC. Based on the CDR3 plus reference TRBV19 and TRBJ2-1, the full variable domain is DGGITQSPKYLFRKEGQNVTLSCEQNLNHDAMYWYRQDPGQGLRLIYYSQIVNDFQKGDIAEGYSVSREKKESFPLTVTSAQKNPTAFYLCASRTGTYNEQFFGPGTRLTVL.

The V call is TRBV12-5, the J call TRBJ2-1, with D unresolved. Trimming stripped 4 bases from V and 8 bases from J, with 9 bases between. This CDR3 is built from 12 residues. The germline V gene encodes CDR1 LGHNT and CDR2 FRNRAP. The CDR3 DNA reads TGTGCTAGTGGTTCCACGGTAGATGAGCAGTTCTTC. It translates to CASGSTVDEQFF.

The rearrangement uses TRBV20-1 and TRBJ1-5; no definite D call. From germline, CDR1 is DFQATT and CDR2 SNEGSKA (reference sequence). V shed 7 bases and J shed 9 bases, with 13 bases lying between them. The length of the CDR3 is 11 residues. The CDR3 sequence: CSVSTAGPQHF. The CDR3 nucleotides read TGCAGTGTTTCGACTGCTGGGCCCCAGCATTTT.

A few counts support this clone. V usage is TRBV15 and J usage is TRBJ1-4, with D perhaps TRBD1 (5 bases). Germline CDR1 LNHNV, CDR2 YYDKDF (reference sequence). This CDR3 has 15 residues. V was cut by 0 bases and J by 8 bases, with 13 bases left in between. CDR3 in amino acids: CATSRDGGGDEKLFF. In nucleotides, the CDR3 is TGTGCCACCAGCAGAGACGGTGGGGGGGACGAAAAACTGTTTTTT.

V and J are TRBV5-5 and TRBJ1-2; D remains unclear. V dropped 4 bases and J dropped 8 bases, with 18 bases sitting between them. The CDR3 consists of 14 residues. Germline V gene data show CDR1 as SGHKS and CDR2 as YYEKEE (reference sequence). The CDR3 sequence is CASSVWRAEKGYTF. CDR3 sequence (DNA): TGTGCCAGCAGCGTTTGGAGGGCCGAAAAGGGCTACACCTTC.

The chain recombines TRBV6-6 with TRBJ2-7; D possibly corresponds to TRBD1 (5 bases). Germline CDR1 and CDR2: MNHNY and SVGAGI (reference sequence). V lost 6 bases, J lost 7 bases, and 13 bases lay in between. There are 12 residues in the CDR3. CDR3 bases: TGTGCCAGCAGCACGACAGTGGGAGAGCAGTACTTC. It translates to CASSTTVGEQYF.

This clone was counted only a few times. This sequence joins TRBV5-1 and TRBJ2-1; possibly TRBD1 for D (5 bases). CDR1 SGHRS and CDR2 YFSETQ come from the germline V gene. The V gene lost 0 bases and the J gene lost 0 bases, with 10 bases spanning the gap. The CDR3 extends over 16 amino acids. The CDR3 reads CASSLGQMSSYNEQFF. CDR3 bases: TGCGCCAGCAGCTTGGGACAGATGAGCTCCTACAATGAGCAGTTCTTC.